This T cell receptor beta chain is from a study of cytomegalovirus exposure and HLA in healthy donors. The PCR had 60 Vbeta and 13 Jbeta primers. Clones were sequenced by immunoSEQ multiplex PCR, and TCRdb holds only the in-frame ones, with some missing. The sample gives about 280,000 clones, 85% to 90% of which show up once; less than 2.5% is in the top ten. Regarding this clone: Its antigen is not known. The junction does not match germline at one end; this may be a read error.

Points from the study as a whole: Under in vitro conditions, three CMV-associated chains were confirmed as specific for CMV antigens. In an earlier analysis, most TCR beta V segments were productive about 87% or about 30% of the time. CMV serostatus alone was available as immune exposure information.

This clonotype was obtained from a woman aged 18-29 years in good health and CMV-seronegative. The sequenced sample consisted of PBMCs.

The CDR3 DNA reads as TGTGCCAGCAGTTTATTTCGGGGGAACGAGCAGTGCTTC. It translates to CASSLFRGNEQCF. J is TRBJ2-7 and V is TRBV27, with D tentatively TRBD2 (6 bases). This CDR3 spans 13 amino acids. The V gene's germline CDR1 is MNHEY and CDR2 SMNVEV (reference sequence).